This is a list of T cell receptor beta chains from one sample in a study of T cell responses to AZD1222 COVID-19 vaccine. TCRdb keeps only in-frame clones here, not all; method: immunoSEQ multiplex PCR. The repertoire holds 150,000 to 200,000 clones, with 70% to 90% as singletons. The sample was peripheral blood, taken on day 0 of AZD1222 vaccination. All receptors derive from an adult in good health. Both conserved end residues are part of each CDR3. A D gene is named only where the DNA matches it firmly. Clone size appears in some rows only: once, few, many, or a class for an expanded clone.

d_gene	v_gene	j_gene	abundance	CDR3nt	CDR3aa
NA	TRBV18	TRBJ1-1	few	TGTGCCAGCTCACTAACGAGGAACACTGAAGCTTTCTTT	CASSLTRNTEAFF
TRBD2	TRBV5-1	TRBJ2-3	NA	TGCGCCAGCAGCTCGCTAGCGGGGGGGCCAGATACGCAGTATTTT	CASSSLAGGPDTQYF
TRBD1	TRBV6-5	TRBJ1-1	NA	TGTGCCAGCAGTTATCGACAGGGGGCGCGAGCTTTCTTT	CASSYRQGARAFF
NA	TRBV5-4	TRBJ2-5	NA	TGTGCCAGCAGCCCCACCCAGCAAGAGACCCAGTACTTC	CASSPTQQETQYF
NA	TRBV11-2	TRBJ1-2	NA	TGTGCCAGCAGCTTAAACTCAGGAGGGGACTATGGCTACACCTTC	CASSLNSGGDYGYTF
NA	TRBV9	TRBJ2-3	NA	TGTGCCAGCAGCGGAGGGACCCCCCCAGATACGCAGTATTTT	CASSGGTPPDTQYF
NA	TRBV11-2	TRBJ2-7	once	TGTGCCAGCAGGGACCTATCGGGACGTCCCTACGAGCAGTACTTC	CASRDLSGRPYEQYF
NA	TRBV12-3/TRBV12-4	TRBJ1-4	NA	TGTGCCAGCAGCCCTCCCGACCTAGAAAAACTGTTTTTT	CASSPPDLEKLFF
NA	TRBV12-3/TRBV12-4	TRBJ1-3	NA	TGTGCCAGCATCATCGTAGGAAACACCATATATTTT	CASIIVGNTIYF
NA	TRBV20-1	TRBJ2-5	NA	TGCAGTGCTAGTAGGGGGGACATACAAGAGACCCAGTACTTC	CSASRGDIQETQYF
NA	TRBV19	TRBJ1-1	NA	TGTGCCAGTAGTATTGCGGGGGTGCGTGATGAAGCTTTCTTT	CASSIAGVRDEAFF
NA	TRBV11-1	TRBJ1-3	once	TGTGCCAGCAGCCCGAGGACTTCTGGAAACACCATATATTTT	CASSPRTSGNTIYF
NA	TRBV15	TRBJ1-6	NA	TGTGCCACCAGCAGAGATCCTGAATCCATTTATGGGTCACCCCTCCACTTT	CATSRDPESIYGSPLHF
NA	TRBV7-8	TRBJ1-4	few	TGTGCCAGCAGCCCGGCCGCAGGGAACGGTGAAAAACTGTTTTTT	CASSPAAGNGEKLFF
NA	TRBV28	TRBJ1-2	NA	TGTGCCAGCAGTTTAATAGGAAACTCACGAGGAGGCTACACCTTC	CASSLIGNSRGGYTF
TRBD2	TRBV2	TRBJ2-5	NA	TGTGCCAGCAGGAGACTAGCGGGAGTTGTAGAGACCCAGTACTTC	CASRRLAGVVETQYF
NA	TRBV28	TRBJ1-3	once	TGTGCCAGCAGTCTGCAGGGAAACACCATATATTTT	CASSLQGNTIYF
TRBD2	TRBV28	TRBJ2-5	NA	TGTGCCAGCAGGGGAAGACTAGCGGAAATTCAAGAGACCCAGTACTTC	CASRGRLAEIQETQYF
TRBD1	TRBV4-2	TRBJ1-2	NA	TGTGCCAGCAGCCAAAGACCCAACGGGGGGACAGATAACTATGGCTACACCTTC	CASSQRPNGGTDNYGYTF
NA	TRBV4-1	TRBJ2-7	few	TGCGCCAGCAGCCACCCACCCCGTTACGAGCAGTACTTC	CASSHPPRYEQYF
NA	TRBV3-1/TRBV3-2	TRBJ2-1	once	TGTGCCAGCAGCCAAGGACTACCCAATGAGCAGTTCTTC	CASSQGLPNEQFF
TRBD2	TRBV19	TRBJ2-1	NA	TGTGCCAGTAGTAGAGCGGGAGTACGATCCTACAATGAGCAGTTCTTC	CASSRAGVRSYNEQFF
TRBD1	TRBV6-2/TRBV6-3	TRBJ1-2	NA	TGTGCCAGCAGCAAGTTGGGACAGGTGGCGTATGGCTACACCTTC	CASSKLGQVAYGYTF
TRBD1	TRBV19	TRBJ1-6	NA	TGTGCCAGTAGTATCCAGGGGGCCTATTCACCCCTCCACTTT	CASSIQGAYSPLHF
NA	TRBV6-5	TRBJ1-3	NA	TGTGCCAGCAGTTACTCGAGCGCGCGCAGGGCAAATATGATTTTT	CASSYSSARRANMIF
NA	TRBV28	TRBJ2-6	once	TGTGCCAGCAGTTTGCCAGTCTCTGGGGCCAACGTCCTGACTTTC	CASSLPVSGANVLTF
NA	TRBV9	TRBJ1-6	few	TGTGCCAGCAGAGAGGGACCTCGGGGTTCACCCCTCCACTTT	CASREGPRGSPLHF
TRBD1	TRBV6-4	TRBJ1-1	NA	TGTGCCAGCAGTACCGAACCCCGGGACAGATTCAACACTGAAGCTTTCTTT	CASSTEPRDRFNTEAFF
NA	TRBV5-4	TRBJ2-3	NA	TGTGCCAGCAGCCCGGGACGGGGGACAGATACGCAGTATTTT	CASSPGRGTDTQYF